This TCR beta chain was captured by sequencing in a study of human T cells and chemical hapten exposure. TCRdb reprocessed the RACE reads via MiXCR and lists one record per CDR3 protein. The sample lists 300,000 to 450,000 distinct CDR3 sequences, 5% to 6.5% occurring once. Study conclusions and caveats: With regard to DPC sensitization, TCRs above 1 in 1000 frequency did not change.

This clonotype has only a few counts. Its antigen is undetermined. Regarding time point: pre-sensitization, week 0. Specified treatment: therapeutic diphenylcyclopropenone sensitization with weekly scalp DPC. From germline, CDR1 is KGHDR and CDR2 SFDVKD. The CDR3 contains 14 residues. Trimming cost V 6 bases and J 0 bases, with 11 bases left between them. The input for sequencing was whole blood, taken in connection with sensitization to the hapten diphenylcyclopropenone (DPC). This sequence originates from a woman in her fifties or sixties with alopecia areata. Some clones in this sample may be carry-over from other donors' samples. This chain links TRBV24-1 with TRBJ2-7; a weak D match, TRBD2 (6 bases). The CDR3 nucleotides read TGTGCCACCAGTCGGGGGAAGAGCTCCTACGAGCAGTACTTC. Protein: CATSRGKSSYEQYF.